This TCR beta chain stems from a study of T cell responses to AZD1222 COVID-19 vaccine. Study-level points and caveats: Spike-specific TCR breadth rose after two AZD1222 doses, and depth rose as well.

Worth noting for this clone: What it recognizes is unknown.

The table came from immunoSEQ multiplex PCR; TCRdb's copy has only in-frame clones and leaves some out. The table shows about 130,000 clones, with approximately 88% occurring only once. This CDR3 region has 20 residues. Trimming cost V 3 bases and J 0 bases; bases outside gene matches: 8. In germline, CDR1 is KGHDR, CDR2 SFDVKD. This receptor was identified in an adult in good health. The sample consisted of peripheral blood, taken on day 0 of AZD1222 vaccination. The chain has TRBV24-1 and TRBJ2-1; 15 nucleotides align to TRBD2. In nucleotides, the CDR3 is TGTGCCACCAGTGATCCGGGACTAGCGGGGGGCCTTAGCTCCTACAATGAGCAGTTCTTC. It is translated as CATSDPGLAGGLSSYNEQFF.